This is a list of T cell receptor beta chains from one sample in a study of vaccination effects on CD4 cells after COVID-19. Some clones are missing from TCRdb's copy, which holds only in-frame ones; the method was immunoSEQ multiplex PCR. This repertoire shows about 53,000 clones, 65% to 80% found once; its top ten account for roughly 3%. The antigens these receptors bind are not known. The sequencing here drew on CD4+ T cells from PBMCs cultured without peptide, taken before COVID-19 vaccination. These receptors came from a human donor who received a COVID-19 vaccine. Each CDR3 is given with its conserved first and last residue. A D gene is named only where the DNA matches it firmly. Clone size is given for some rows only: seen once, a few or many times, or a class if the clone is expanded.

length: 16; J: TRBJ2-5; D: .; V: TRBV21-1; size: .; CDR3: CARPPTSGGSEETQYF; DNA: TGTGCCAGGCCACCGACTAGCGGGGGATCCGAGGAGACCCAGTACTTC
length: 14; J: TRBJ1-6; D: TRBD1; V: TRBV11-2; size: few; CDR3: CASSWDRESSPLHF; DNA: TGTGCCAGCAGCTGGGACAGGGAGAGTTCACCCCTCCACTTT
length: 14; J: TRBJ1-5; D: .; V: TRBV7-2; size: .; CDR3: CASNPSEGTQPQHF; DNA: TGTGCCAGCAACCCCAGCGAGGGCACTCAGCCCCAGCATTTT
length: 13; J: TRBJ1-1; D: .; V: TRBV24-1; size: .; CDR3: CATSEDMGTEAFF; DNA: TGTGCCACCAGTGAAGACATGGGCACTGAAGCTTTCTTT
length: 17; J: TRBJ2-2; D: TRBD2; V: TRBV30; size: few; CDR3: CAWRVGRVAGYPGELFF; DNA: TGTGCCTGGAGGGTTGGCAGGGTAGCGGGGTATCCCGGGGAGCTGTTTTTT
length: 16; J: TRBJ2-3; D: .; V: TRBV5-8; size: .; CDR3: CASSFLAGADTDTQYF; DNA: TGTGCCAGCAGCTTTCTGGCGGGGGCCGACACAGATACGCAGTATTTT
length: 16; J: TRBJ1-2; D: TRBD1; V: TRBV6-5; size: .; CDR3: CASSSRQGLGLDGYTF; DNA: TGTGCCAGCAGTTCCAGACAGGGGTTAGGTCTCGATGGCTACACCTTC
length: 14; J: TRBJ1-1; D: TRBD1; V: TRBV6-6; size: .; CDR3: CASSSPRDRAEAFF; DNA: TGTGCCAGCAGTTCCCCCCGGGACAGGGCTGAAGCTTTCTTT
length: 13; J: TRBJ1-1; D: .; V: TRBV19; size: .; CDR3: CASSISPASEAFF; DNA: TGTGCCAGTAGTATCAGCCCAGCCAGTGAAGCTTTCTTT
length: 16; J: TRBJ2-3; D: TRBD2; V: TRBV9; size: once; CDR3: CASSVGYGGGTDTQYF; DNA: TGTGCCAGCAGCGTAGGGTACGGGGGGGGCACAGATACGCAGTATTTT
length: 13; J: TRBJ1-4; D: .; V: TRBV14; size: few; CDR3: CASSQGPNEKLFF; DNA: TGTGCCAGCAGCCAGGGGCCAAATGAAAAACTGTTTTTT
length: 15; J: TRBJ1-3; D: .; V: TRBV14; size: .; CDR3: CASSALWGFGNTIYF; DNA: TGTGCCAGCAGCGCCCTTTGGGGGTTCGGAAACACCATATATTTT
length: 13; J: TRBJ1-1; D: .; V: TRBV7-9; size: .; CDR3: CASSSGLADEAFF; DNA: TGTGCCAGCAGCTCGGGACTGGCTGATGAAGCTTTCTTT
length: 16; J: TRBJ2-6; D: .; V: TRBV30; size: .; CDR3: CAWSVYGFSGANVLTF; DNA: TGTGCCTGGAGTGTATACGGGTTCTCTGGGGCCAACGTCCTGACTTTC
length: 12; J: TRBJ2-3; D: .; V: TRBV29-1; size: .; CDR3: CSVEVGGYTQYF; DNA: TGCAGCGTTGAAGTAGGGGGATATACGCAGTATTTT
length: 14; J: TRBJ2-5; D: .; V: TRBV19; size: .; CDR3: CASSIAGVRETQYF; DNA: TGTGCCAGTAGTATAGCGGGGGTTAGAGAGACCCAGTACTTC
length: 19; J: TRBJ1-4; D: TRBD1; V: TRBV28; size: .; CDR3: CASSFDPSSHGTGNEKLFF; DNA: TGTGCCAGCAGTTTTGATCCCTCCTCCCACGGGACAGGGAATGAAAAACTGTTTTTT
length: 13; J: TRBJ2-3; D: .; V: TRBV2; size: .; CDR3: CASRALSTDTQYF; DNA: TGTGCCAGCAGGGCCTTAAGCACAGATACGCAGTATTTT
length: 17; J: TRBJ1-2; D: .; V: TRBV10-3; size: .; CDR3: CAISEAPGSRGMSGYTF; DNA: TGTGCCATCAGTGAGGCCCCGGGGAGTAGAGGGATGAGTGGCTACACCTTC
length: 18; J: TRBJ2-5; D: TRBD2; V: TRBV12-5; size: .; CDR3: CASGLVRDGTRSYETQYF; DNA: TGTGCTAGTGGTTTGGTACGGGACGGGACTAGGAGTTATGAGACCCAGTACTTC
length: 16; J: TRBJ2-1; D: TRBD1; V: TRBV5-4; size: .; CDR3: CASSVVLGQGLNEQFF; DNA: TGTGCCAGCAGCGTAGTTCTGGGACAGGGGTTGAATGAGCAGTTCTTC
length: 14; J: TRBJ2-1; D: .; V: TRBV7-2; size: .; CDR3: CASSAASDYNEQFF; DNA: TGTGCCAGCAGCGCAGCGTCGGATTACAATGAGCAGTTCTTC
length: 16; J: TRBJ1-1; D: TRBD1; V: TRBV5-1; size: once; CDR3: CASSLVGQGAGTEAFF; DNA: TGCGCCAGCAGCTTGGTCGGGCAGGGGGCCGGTACTGAAGCTTTCTTT
length: 13; J: TRBJ1-5; D: .; V: TRBV2; size: .; CDR3: CASKLDSNQPQHF; DNA: TGTGCCAGCAAGTTAGATAGCAATCAGCCCCAGCATTTT